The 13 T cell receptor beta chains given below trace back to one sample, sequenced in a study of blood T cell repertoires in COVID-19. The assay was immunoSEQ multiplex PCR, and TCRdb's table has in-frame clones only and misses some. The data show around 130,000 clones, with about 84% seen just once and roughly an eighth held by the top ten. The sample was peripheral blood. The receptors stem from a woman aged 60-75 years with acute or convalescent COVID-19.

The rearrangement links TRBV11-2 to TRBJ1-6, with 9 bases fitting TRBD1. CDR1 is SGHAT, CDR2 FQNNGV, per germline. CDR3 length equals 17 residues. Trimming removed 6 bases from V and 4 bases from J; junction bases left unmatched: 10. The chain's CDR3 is CASRQAGTGLYNSPLHF. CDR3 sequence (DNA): TGTGCCAGCAGACAGGCCGGGACAGGGTTGTATAATTCACCCCTCCACTTT.

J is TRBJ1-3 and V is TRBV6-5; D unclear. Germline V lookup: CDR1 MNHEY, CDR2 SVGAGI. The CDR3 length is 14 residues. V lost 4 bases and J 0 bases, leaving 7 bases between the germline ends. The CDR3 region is CASSFSDSGNTIYF. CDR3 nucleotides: TGTGCCAGCAGTTTCAGTGACTCTGGAAACACCATATATTTT.

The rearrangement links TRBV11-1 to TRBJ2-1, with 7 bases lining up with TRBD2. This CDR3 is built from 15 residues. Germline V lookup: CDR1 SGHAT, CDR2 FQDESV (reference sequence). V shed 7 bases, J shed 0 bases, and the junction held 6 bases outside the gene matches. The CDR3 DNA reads TGTGCCAGCAAGGCGGGGGAGAGCTCCTACAATGAGCAGTTCTTC. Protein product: CASKAGESSYNEQFF.

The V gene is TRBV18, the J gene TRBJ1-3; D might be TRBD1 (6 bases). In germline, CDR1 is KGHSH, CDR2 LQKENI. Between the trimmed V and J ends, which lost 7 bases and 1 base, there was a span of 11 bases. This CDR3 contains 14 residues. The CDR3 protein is CASFDDRSGNTIYF. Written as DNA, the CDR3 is TGTGCCAGCTTTGACGACAGGTCTGGAAACACCATATATTTT.

The CDR3 here is CATSDLNRGLTDTQYF. In nucleotides, the CDR3 is TGTGCCACCAGTGATTTAAACAGGGGCCTGACAGATACGCAGTATTTT. This chain connects TRBV24-1 to TRBJ2-3; the match to TRBD1 covers 7 bases. Germline-derived CDR1 and CDR2 are KGHDR and SFDVKD. The CDR3 contains 16 residues. The junction had 6 bases not matched to a gene; V was cut back by 1 base and J by 3 bases.

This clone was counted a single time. CDR3 loop: CASSRNGLAAGETQYF. As DNA, the CDR3 is TGTGCCAGCAGCCGGAATGGACTAGCTGCTGGGGAGACCCAGTACTTC. This chain uses TRBV3-1 (or the pseudogene TRBV3-2) with TRBJ2-5; 8 nucleotides match TRBD2. Trimming removed 4 bases from V and 5 bases from J; junction bases left unmatched: 12. The CDR3 sequence is 16 residues long. In germline, CDR1 is LGHDT, CDR2 YNNKEL (reference sequence).

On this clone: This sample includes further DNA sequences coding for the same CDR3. In DNA form, the CDR3 reads TGTGCCAGCTCTCAGACAGGGGGCCACGGGGAGCTGTTTTTT. As protein: CASSQTGGHGELFF. The chain has TRBV18 and TRBJ2-2, with 10 bases fitting TRBD1. The germline gives CDR1 KGHSH, CDR2 LQKENI. The CDR3 has 14 amino acids. After removal of 6 bases from V and 7 bases from J, the junction contained 5 bases not matched to a gene.

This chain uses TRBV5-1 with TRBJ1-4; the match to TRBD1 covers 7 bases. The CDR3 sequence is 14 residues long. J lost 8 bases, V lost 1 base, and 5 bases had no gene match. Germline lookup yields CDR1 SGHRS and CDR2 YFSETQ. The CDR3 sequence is CASSLTGEEEKLFF. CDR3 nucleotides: TGCGCCAGCAGCTTGACAGGGGAAGAGGAAAAACTGTTTTTT.

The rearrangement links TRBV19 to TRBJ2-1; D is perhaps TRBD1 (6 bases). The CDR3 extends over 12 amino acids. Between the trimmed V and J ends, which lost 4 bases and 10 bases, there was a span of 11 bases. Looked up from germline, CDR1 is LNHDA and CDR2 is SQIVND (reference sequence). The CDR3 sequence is CASSTQGKEQFF. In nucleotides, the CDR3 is TGTGCCAGTAGTACTCAGGGGAAAGAGCAGTTCTTC.

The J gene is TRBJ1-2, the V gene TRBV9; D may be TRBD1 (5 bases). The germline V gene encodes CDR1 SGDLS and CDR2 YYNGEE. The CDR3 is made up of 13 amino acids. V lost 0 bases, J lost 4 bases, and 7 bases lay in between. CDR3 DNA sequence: TGTGCCAGCAGCGTAGAAACAGGCTATGGCTACACCTTC. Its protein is CASSVETGYGYTF.

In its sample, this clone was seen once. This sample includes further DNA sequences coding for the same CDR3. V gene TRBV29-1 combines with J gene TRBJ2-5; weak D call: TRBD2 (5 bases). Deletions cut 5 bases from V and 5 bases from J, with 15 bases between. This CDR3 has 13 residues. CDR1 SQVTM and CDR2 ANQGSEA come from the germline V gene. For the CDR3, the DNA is TGCAGCGTTCGAGCGCAGAGGGAGGAGACCCAGTACTTC. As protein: CSVRAQREETQYF. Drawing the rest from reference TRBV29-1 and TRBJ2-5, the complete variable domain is SAVISQKPSRDICQRGTSLTIQCQVDSQVTMMFWYRQQPGQSLTLIATANQGSEATYESGFVIDKFPISRPNLTFSTLTVSNMSPEDSSIYLCSVRAQREETQYFGPGTRLLVL.

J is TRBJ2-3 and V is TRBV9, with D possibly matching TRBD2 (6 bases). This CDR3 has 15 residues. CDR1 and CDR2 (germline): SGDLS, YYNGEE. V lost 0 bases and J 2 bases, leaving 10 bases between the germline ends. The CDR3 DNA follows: TGTGCCAGCAGCGTAGTTGCGGGGTTCACAGATACGCAGTATTTT. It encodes CASSVVAGFTDTQYF.

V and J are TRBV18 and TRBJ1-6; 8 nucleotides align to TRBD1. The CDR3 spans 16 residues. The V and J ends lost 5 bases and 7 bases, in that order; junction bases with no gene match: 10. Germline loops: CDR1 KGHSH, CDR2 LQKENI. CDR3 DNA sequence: TGTGCCAGCTCATCCGGACAGGGAATTGGGAATTCACCCCTCCACTTT. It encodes CASSSGQGIGNSPLHF. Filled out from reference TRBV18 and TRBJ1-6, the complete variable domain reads NAGVMQNPRHLVRRRGQEARLRCSPMKGHSHVYWYRQLPEEGLKFMVYLQKENIIDESGMPKERFSAEFPKEGPSILRIQQVVRGDSAAYFCASSSGQGIGNSPLHFGNGTRLTVT.